This TCR beta chain was retrieved from a study of cytomegalovirus exposure and HLA in healthy donors. In the PCR, 60 Vbeta and 13 Jbeta primers were used. Sequencing was performed with immunoSEQ multiplex PCR; in TCRdb, only in-frame clones are kept and a portion is missing. The data hold some 130,000 clones, with around 77% observed a single time. Study-level results: Prior analysis indicated that the majority of TCR beta V segments exhibited productivity approximately 87% or approximately 30% of the time. TCR beta chains associated with HLA were, in a later analysis, more clonally expanded than equally common others. A later analysis linked some 18,000 TCR beta sequences to HLA alleles at 0.05 false discovery rate.

The CDR3 spans 15 residues. CDR1 MNHNY and CDR2 SVGAGI come from the germline V gene (reference sequence). Trimming stripped 6 bases from V and 0 bases from J, with 14 bases between. Points on this clone: The antigen is undetermined.

This chain joins TRBV6-6 and TRBJ1-1, with TRBD1 as a possible D gene (6 bases). The sequence was collected from a male donor in good health and CMV-seropositive. Input material: PBMCs. CDR3 region: CASRTQGRLNTEAFF. DNA of the CDR3: TGTGCCAGCAGAACCCAGGGGCGACTGAACACTGAAGCTTTCTTT.